The next 11 T cell receptor beta chains were all read from a single sample in a study of OX40 agonist ivuxolimab in advanced cancers. Profiling relied on immunoSEQ multiplex PCR, and the TCRdb table lists in-frame clones only, not all of them. The sample includes about 110,000 clones, about 91% of them seen just once. This specimen was CD4+ or CD8+ T cells sorted from blood, taken in a trial of the OX40 agonist ivuxolimab. Source of these receptors: an adult with an advanced solid tumor such as melanoma, head and neck, liver or kidney cancer.

This rearrangement joins TRBV9 to TRBJ2-7, with TRBD2 matching 7 bases. Germline V gene lookup returns CDR1 SGDLS and CDR2 YYNGEE. This CDR3 region has 16 residues. Unmatched junction bases numbered 12, after V lost 0 bases and J lost 6 bases. This chain's CDR3 is CASSVVRRECRSEQYF. The CDR3 coding sequence is TGTGCCAGCAGCGTAGTACGGCGGGAGTGTAGGTCCGAGCAGTACTTC.

The gene calls are TRBV7-3 and TRBJ1-1; perhaps TRBD1 as D (6 bases). The V and J ends lost 5 bases and 4 bases respectively, with 14 bases between them. Germline V lookup: CDR1 SGHTA, CDR2 FQGTGA. This CDR3 spans 14 amino acids. The CDR3 loop is CASSPGQLGTEAFF. The CDR3 DNA follows: TGTGCCAGCAGCCCCGGACAGTTAGGCACTGAAGCTTTCTTT. Full variable domain (remainder filled in from reference TRBV7-3 and TRBJ1-1): GAGVSQTPSNKVTEKGKYVELRCDPISGHTALYWYRQSLGQGPEFLIYFQGTGAADDSGLPNDRFFAVRPEGSVSTLKIQRTERGDSAVYLCASSPGQLGTEAFFGQGTRLTVV.

The V and J genes are TRBV27 and TRBJ2-2; tentatively, D is TRBD1 or TRBD2 (6 bases each). CDR1 is MNHEY, CDR2 SMNVEV, per germline (reference sequence). The CDR3 length is 15 residues. Deletions cut 6 bases from V and 5 bases from J, with 16 bases between. CDR3 DNA sequence: TGTGCCAGCAGAAACAGCGGAGGGGGAACCGGGGAGCTGTTTTTT. Translated, it gives CASRNSGGGTGELFF.

This chain connects TRBV4-1 to TRBJ2-4, with D uncertain. This CDR3 contains 14 residues. Between the trimmed V and J ends, which lost 0 bases and 9 bases, there was a span of 12 bases. Germline assignment: CDR1 MGHRA and CDR2 YSYEKL. The CDR3 reads CASSQDRALGIQYF. The CDR3 nucleotides read TGCGCCAGCAGCCAAGATCGTGCGTTAGGCATTCAGTACTTC.

The chain has TRBV7-9 and TRBJ1-5; perhaps TRBD1 as D (5 bases). Germline CDR1 is SEHNR and CDR2 is FQNEAQ (reference sequence). Trimming removed 5 bases at V and 10 bases at J, with 15 bases between. This CDR3 contains 13 residues. CDR3 protein: CASSPQGESPQHF. As DNA, the CDR3 is TGTGCCAGCAGCCCGCAGGGAGAGAGTCCCCAGCATTTT. The whole variable domain, remainder taken from reference TRBV7-9 and TRBJ1-5, is DTGVSQNPRHKITKRGQNVTFRCDPISEHNRLYWYRQTLGQGPEFLTYFQNEAQLEKSRLLSDRFSAERPKGSFSTLEIQRTEQGDSAMYLCASSPQGESPQHFGDGTRLSIL.

The V gene is TRBV19, the J gene TRBJ1-1, with 11 bases identical to TRBD1. This CDR3 has 15 residues. The V and J ends lost 5 bases and 6 bases, in that order; junction bases with no gene match: 8. Germline-derived CDR1 and CDR2 are LNHDA and SQIVND (reference sequence). The CDR3 is CASSPLGQGEAEAFF. The CDR3 DNA reads as TGTGCCAGTAGTCCTCTGGGACAGGGGGAGGCTGAAGCTTTCTTT.

This chain links TRBV21-1 with TRBJ1-5. TRBV21-1 is assigned pseudogene status. CDR3 length: 15 amino acids. The CDR3 protein is CASSKGEVSNQPQHF. The CDR3 DNA reads TGTGCCAGCAGCAAAGGGGAAGTAAGCAATCAGCCCCAGCATTTT.

The chain has TRBV11-3 and TRBJ1-1, with D unresolved. V lost 0 bases to trimming and J lost 2 bases, with 4 bases between them. The CDR3 is 13 residues long. Germline V gives CDR1 SGHNT, CDR2 YENEEA. The CDR3: CASSLDGNTEAFF. CDR3 nucleotides: TGTGCCAGCAGCTTAGATGGAAACACTGAAGCTTTCTTT.

The chain recombines TRBV6-5 with TRBJ1-6; the D gene is possibly TRBD1 (5 bases). The CDR3 runs 14 residues. Germline V lookup: CDR1 MNHEY, CDR2 SVGAGI. Trimming took 6 bases from V and 4 from J, leaving 10 bases between them. Here the CDR3 reads CASRQQAYNSPLHF. Written as DNA, the CDR3 is TGTGCCAGCAGGCAACAGGCGTATAATTCACCCCTCCACTTT.

The chain couples TRBV6-1 to TRBJ2-5, with D possibly being TRBD1 or TRBD2 (7 bases each). V was shortened by 2 bases and J by 4 bases, with 17 bases between the two germline ends. This CDR3 spans 16 amino acids. Germline CDR1 and CDR2: MNHNS and SASEGT. The CDR3 sequence: CASSESIQGGGETQYF. The CDR3 nucleotides are TGTGCCAGCAGTGAAAGCATCCAGGGGGGGGGAGAGACCCAGTACTTC.

The chain carries TRBV10-3 and TRBJ2-7, with 12 bases matching TRBD2. CDR3 size: 15 residues. V trimming: 11 bases; J trimming: 3 bases; junction bases outside the gene matches: 11. Per the germline V gene, CDR1 is ENHRY and CDR2 is SYGVKD. This CDR3 is CASAGLAGNYYEQYF. Here the CDR3 DNA reads TGTGCCTCAGCGGGACTAGCGGGTAACTACTACGAGCAGTACTTC.